This TCR beta chain was documented in a study of T cell responses to AZD1222 COVID-19 vaccine. The repertoire was sequenced with immunoSEQ multiplex PCR; TCRdb's copy has only in-frame clones and lacks some. The sample includes around 260,000 clones, more than 80% seen only once; the top ten take about 0.5%. Per germline, CDR1 LNHDA and CDR2 SQIVND (reference sequence). This CDR3 comprises 14 residues. V lost 2 bases, J lost 5 bases, and 9 bases lay in between. The sequenced sample was peripheral blood, obtained on day 0 of AZD1222 vaccination. The chain combines TRBV19 with TRBJ2-2; no clear D gene. This TCR derives from an adult in good health. As DNA, the CDR3 is TGTGCCAGTAGTATAAGTGGCCGGACCGGGGAGCTGTTTTTT. Translated: CASSISGRTGELFF.